What follows are 21 T cell receptor beta chains derived from one specimen sequenced in a study of blood T cell repertoires in COVID-19. The repertoire was sequenced with immunoSEQ multiplex PCR; TCRdb's copy has only in-frame clones and lacks some. The table includes 110,000 to 150,000 clones, over 75% detected once. Sequencing was done on a sample of peripheral blood. These receptor sequences come from a woman aged 45 to 65 with acute or convalescent COVID-19.

V is TRBV5-4 and J is TRBJ2-3, with TRBD2 matching 7 bases. The V segment lost 0 bases and the J segment 4 bases; nucleotides outside the gene matches: 8. This CDR3 is built from 16 residues. Germline CDR1 SGHNT, CDR2 YYREEE (reference sequence). CDR3: CASSLALREIPDTQYF. In DNA, the CDR3 is TGTGCCAGCAGCTTGGCCTTGCGGGAGATCCCAGATACGCAGTATTTT.

This sequence joins TRBV5-1 and TRBJ2-1; D not resolved. Per germline, CDR1 SGHRS and CDR2 YFSETQ. The CDR3 contains 16 residues. V was pared by 2 bases and J by 0 bases, with 12 bases between. CDR3 loop: CASSFEARSSYNEQFF. As DNA, the CDR3 is TGCGCCAGCAGCTTCGAAGCTCGAAGCTCCTACAATGAGCAGTTCTTC.

This chain links TRBV18 with TRBJ2-5; D is ambiguous. Trimming removed 2 bases from V and 1 base from J, with 5 bases in between. This CDR3 is 13 amino acids long. Germline V gene data show CDR1 as KGHSH and CDR2 as LQKENI. As DNA, the CDR3 is TGTGCCAGCTCACCAGGGCCCCAAGAGACCCAGTACTTC. Protein: CASSPGPQETQYF.

This chain joins TRBV28 and TRBJ2-1; TRBD2 aligns across 7 bases. The CDR3 sequence is 16 residues long. Unmatched junction bases numbered 6, after V lost 4 bases and J lost 0 bases. The germline CDR1 and CDR2 sequences are MDHEN and SYDVKM. The CDR3 reads CASSSSGTSSYNEQFF. DNA of the CDR3: TGTGCCAGCAGTTCTAGCGGCACAAGCTCCTACAATGAGCAGTTCTTC.

This chain joins TRBV29-1 and TRBJ1-4; TRBD1 might be the D (5 bases). V dropped 6 bases and J dropped 6 bases, with 11 bases sitting between them. Germline lookup yields CDR1 SQVTM and CDR2 ANQGSEA. The CDR3 sequence is 12 residues long. The CDR3 sequence: CSVGWGDEKLFF. The CDR3 DNA reads TGCAGCGTGGGGTGGGGGGATGAAAAACTGTTTTTT.

V usage is TRBV30 and J usage is TRBJ1-3, with D possibly matching TRBD1 (6 bases). This CDR3 has 14 residues. The V and J ends lost 2 bases and 5 bases respectively, with 13 bases between them. Germline assignment: CDR1 GTSNPN and CDR2 SVGIG (reference sequence). The CDR3 sequence is CAWSRWGLRNTIYF. CDR3 bases: TGTGCCTGGAGTCGATGGGGGCTGAGAAACACCATATATTTT.

The chain is built from TRBV12-3 or TRBV12-4 and TRBJ1-1; tentatively, D is TRBD1 (5 bases). V was trimmed by 5 bases and J by 8 bases, leaving 9 bases between them. The CDR3 loop spans 11 amino acids. CDR3 coding DNA: TGTGCCAGCAGTGGGGCCTCAGAAGCTTTCTTT. As protein: CASSGASEAFF.

V usage is TRBV4-2 and J usage is TRBJ1-2; the D gene is possibly TRBD1 (5 bases). Trimming pared 0 bases from V and 6 bases from J, leaving 17 bases between. Per the germline V gene, CDR1 is LGHNA and CDR2 is YNFKEQ. This CDR3 region has 16 residues. DNA for the CDR3: TGTGCCAGCAGCCAAGATGGTGGGGGGTTCGACCATGGCTACACCTTC. Its protein product is CASSQDGGGFDHGYTF.

A single count supports this clone. The genes are TRBV18 and TRBJ2-3, with 10 positions matching TRBD2. The trim removed 4 bases at V and 2 bases at J, leaving 3 bases unmatched. The CDR3 totals 15 residues. Germline V gene data show CDR1 as KGHSH and CDR2 as LQKENI. CDR3 DNA: TGTGCCAGCTCACTCACTAGCGGGGTCACAGATACGCAGTATTTT. The encoded protein is CASSLTSGVTDTQYF.

This clone showed up just a few times. V is TRBV28 and J is TRBJ2-7; possibly TRBD2 for D (5 bases). Trimming removed 5 bases at V and 2 bases at J, with 13 bases between. Looked up from germline, CDR1 is MDHEN and CDR2 is SYDVKM. This CDR3 has 14 amino acids. The DNA for the CDR3 is TGTGCCAGCAGTCCTTGGACTGGAGCCTACGAGCAGTACTTC. Residues: CASSPWTGAYEQYF.

The chain couples TRBV4-1 to TRBJ1-2, with D maybe TRBD1 (5 bases). CDR3 size: 17 residues. Between the trimmed V and J ends, which lost 0 bases and 1 base, there was a span of 15 bases. CDR1 MGHRA and CDR2 YSYEKL come from the germline V gene. The CDR3 reads CASSQDVQGTLNYGYTF. The CDR3 DNA reads TGCGCCAGCAGCCAAGATGTGCAGGGTACCCTTAACTATGGCTACACCTTC.

This chain links TRBV21-1 with TRBJ2-1; TRBD2, as called in the table, went unchecked against the DNA. TRBV21-1 counts as a pseudogene. The CDR3 has 17 residues. The DNA for the CDR3 is TGTGCCAGCAGCAAAGAGGAGGCGCCGAGCTCCTACAATGAGCAGTTCTTC. Translated: CASSKEEAPSSYNEQFF.

CDR3 DNA: TGTGCCAGCAGCTTATTTGGGGGCGCAGATGGCTACACCTTC. As protein: CASSLFGGADGYTF. This chain uses TRBV7-2 with TRBJ1-2; TRBD1 is a possible D gene (6 bases). V dropped 2 bases and J dropped 6 bases, with 13 bases sitting between them. The CDR3 totals 14 residues. The germline V gene encodes CDR1 SGHTA and CDR2 FQGNSA.

The rearrangement uses TRBV6-5 and TRBJ2-5, with 16 bases matching TRBD2. After removal of 8 bases from V and 3 bases from J, the junction contained 3 bases not matched to a gene. The CDR3 has 15 amino acids. Germline V gene lookup returns CDR1 MNHEY and CDR2 SVGAGI. The CDR3 DNA reads as TGTGCCAGCCGGGGACTAGCGGGAGGGAAAGAGACCCAGTACTTC. Translation: CASRGLAGGKETQYF.

The chain combines TRBV7-3 with TRBJ1-1; 9 bases fit TRBD1. Germline CDR1 SGHTA, CDR2 FQGTGA. The J segment lost 5 bases and the V segment lost 4 bases, leaving 5 bases of the junction unmatched. The CDR3 has 14 amino acids. CDR3 region: CASSSGTGFTEAFF. CDR3 bases: TGTGCCAGCAGCTCCGGGACAGGGTTTACTGAAGCTTTCTTT.

CDR3 coding DNA: TGCAGCGTTTCTGCCGGGTATGGCACTGAAGCTTTCTTT. Translated, it gives CSVSAGYGTEAFF. The rearrangement uses TRBV29-1 and TRBJ1-1; the D is unclear. CDR1 SQVTM and CDR2 ANQGSEA come from the germline V gene. This CDR3 has 13 residues. V was shortened by 5 bases and J by 4 bases, with 14 bases between the two germline ends.

V and J are TRBV6-5 and TRBJ2-1; the D gene is possibly TRBD2 (5 bases). The germline V gene has CDR1 MNHEY and CDR2 SVGAGI. The CDR3 has 15 residues. Trimming left V 2 bases short and J 2 bases short, with 10 bases between. CDR3 protein: CASSYERTAYNEQFF. The DNA for the CDR3 is TGTGCCAGCAGTTACGAGCGGACCGCCTACAATGAGCAGTTCTTC.

The chain combines TRBV14 with TRBJ1-1; 8 nucleotides line up with TRBD1. The length of the CDR3 is 15 residues. The V and J ends lost 5 bases and 1 base, in that order; junction bases with no gene match: 6. CDR1 and CDR2 from the germline V gene are SGHDN and FVKESK. DNA for the CDR3: TGTGCCAGCAGCTCCCGGACAGGGAAGAACACTGAAGCTTTCTTT. Its translation is CASSSRTGKNTEAFF.

The genes are TRBV20-1 and TRBJ1-2, with D perhaps matching TRBD1 (5 bases). Looked up from germline, CDR1 is DFQATT and CDR2 is SNEGSKA (reference sequence). CDR3 length: 11 amino acids. Here the CDR3 reads CRRGDRTGYTF. The CDR3 nucleotides read TGCAGGCGGGGGGACCGGACGGGCTACACCTTC.

This clone is categorized as medium-sized (0.01 to 0.1%). The chain joins TRBV10-3 to TRBJ1-2; maybe TRBD1 (5 bases). Germline V CDR1 and CDR2: ENHRY, SYGVKD. This CDR3 spans 12 amino acids. Trimming pared 10 bases from V and 1 base from J, leaving 10 bases between. The CDR3 DNA reads TGTGCCACCAAGGACATTAACTATGGCTACACCTTC. Translation gives CATKDINYGYTF.

The chain carries TRBV12-3 or TRBV12-4 and TRBJ1-2; tentative D call: TRBD1 (5 bases). The CDR3 covers 13 residues. Trimming shortened V by 4 bases and J by 4 bases, and 10 bases separated the two germline ends. The CDR3 region is CASSSGTLYGYTF. The CDR3 DNA sequence: TGTGCCAGCAGTTCCGGGACTCTCTATGGCTACACCTTC.